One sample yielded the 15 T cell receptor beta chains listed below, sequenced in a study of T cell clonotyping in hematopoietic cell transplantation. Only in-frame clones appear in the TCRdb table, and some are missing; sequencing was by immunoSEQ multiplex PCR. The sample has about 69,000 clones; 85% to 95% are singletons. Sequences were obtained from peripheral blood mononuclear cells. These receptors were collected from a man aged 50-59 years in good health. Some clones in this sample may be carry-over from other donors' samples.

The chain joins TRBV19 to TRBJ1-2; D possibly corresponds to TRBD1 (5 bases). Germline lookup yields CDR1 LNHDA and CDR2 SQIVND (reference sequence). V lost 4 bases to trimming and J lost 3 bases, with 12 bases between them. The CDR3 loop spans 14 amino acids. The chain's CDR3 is CASSRGSGDYGYTF. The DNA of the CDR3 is TGTGCCAGTAGTAGGGGCTCGGGGGACTATGGCTACACCTTC.

The CDR3 loop reads CAPVGEEDGYTF. CDR3 nucleotides: TGCGCCCCGGTAGGGGAAGAGGATGGCTACACCTTC. J is TRBJ1-2 and V is TRBV5-1, with D maybe TRBD1 (5 bases). V lost 10 bases and J 6 bases, leaving 16 bases between the germline ends. The CDR3 covers 12 residues. The V gene's germline CDR1 is SGHRS and CDR2 YFSETQ.

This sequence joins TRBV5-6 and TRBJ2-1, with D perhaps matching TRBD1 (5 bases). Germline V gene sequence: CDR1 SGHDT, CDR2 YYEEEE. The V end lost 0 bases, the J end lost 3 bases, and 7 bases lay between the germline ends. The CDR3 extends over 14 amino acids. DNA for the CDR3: TGTGCCAGCAGCTTGGGACAGTTCTACAATGAGCAGTTCTTC. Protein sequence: CASSLGQFYNEQFF. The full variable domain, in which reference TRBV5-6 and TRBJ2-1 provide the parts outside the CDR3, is DAGVTQSPTHLIKTRGQQVTLRCSPKSGHDTVSWYQQALGQGPQFIFQYYEEEERQRGNFPDRFSGHQFPNYSSELNVNALLLGDSALYLCASSLGQFYNEQFFGPGTRLTVL.

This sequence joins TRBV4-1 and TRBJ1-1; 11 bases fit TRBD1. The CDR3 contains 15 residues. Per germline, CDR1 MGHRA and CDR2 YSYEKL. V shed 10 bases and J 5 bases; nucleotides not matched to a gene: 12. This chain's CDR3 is CAKGNRDRGGTEAFF. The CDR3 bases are TGCGCCAAGGGTAACCGGGACAGGGGGGGGACTGAAGCTTTCTTT.

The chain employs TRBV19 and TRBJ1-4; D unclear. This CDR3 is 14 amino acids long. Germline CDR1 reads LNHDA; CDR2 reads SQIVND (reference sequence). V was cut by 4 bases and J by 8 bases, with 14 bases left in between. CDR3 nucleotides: TGTGCCAGTAGTAACGAGATTTTGGGGGAAAAACTGTTTTTT. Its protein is CASSNEILGEKLFF.

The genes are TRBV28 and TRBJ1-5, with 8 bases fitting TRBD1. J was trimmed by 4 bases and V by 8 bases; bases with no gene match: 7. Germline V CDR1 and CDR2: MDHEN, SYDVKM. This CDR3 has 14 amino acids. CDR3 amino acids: CASLGQEYNQPQHF. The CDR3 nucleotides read TGTGCCAGCCTGGGACAGGAATATAATCAGCCCCAGCATTTT.

The CDR3 loop reads CASSPPGTGSDYGYTF. In DNA, the CDR3 is TGTGCCAGCAGCCCCCCGGGGACAGGGAGTGACTATGGCTACACCTTC. The V call is TRBV11-2, the J call TRBJ1-2; 9 bases fit TRBD1. V was pared by 5 bases and J by 3 bases, with 10 bases of the junction left unmatched. Germline assignment: CDR1 SGHAT and CDR2 FQNNGV. This CDR3 is 16 amino acids long.

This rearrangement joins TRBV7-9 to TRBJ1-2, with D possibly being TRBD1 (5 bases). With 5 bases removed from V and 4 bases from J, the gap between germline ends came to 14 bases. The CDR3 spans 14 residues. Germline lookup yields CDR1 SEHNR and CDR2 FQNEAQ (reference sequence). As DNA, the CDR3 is TGTGCCAGCAGCCAAGACAGTTCATTCTATGGCTACACCTTC. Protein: CASSQDSSFYGYTF.

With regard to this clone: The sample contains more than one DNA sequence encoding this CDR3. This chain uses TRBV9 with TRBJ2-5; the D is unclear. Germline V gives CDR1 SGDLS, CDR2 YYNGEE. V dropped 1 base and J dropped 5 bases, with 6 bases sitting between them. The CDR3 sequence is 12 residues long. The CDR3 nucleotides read TGTGCCAGCAGCGTAACCGGGGAGACCCAGTACTTC. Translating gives CASSVTGETQYF.

CDR3 in amino acids: CASSIEGGYEQYF. The CDR3, as DNA: TGTGCCAGTAGTATAGAGGGGGGCTACGAGCAGTACTTC. J is TRBJ2-7 and V is TRBV19; a weak D match, TRBD2 (6 bases). The CDR3 is 13 residues long. The germline CDR1 and CDR2 sequences are LNHDA and SQIVND (reference sequence). Trimming removed 0 bases at V and 3 bases at J, with 6 bases between.

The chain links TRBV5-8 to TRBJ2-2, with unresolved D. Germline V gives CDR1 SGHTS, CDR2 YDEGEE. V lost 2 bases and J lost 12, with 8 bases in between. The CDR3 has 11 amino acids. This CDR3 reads CASSLRQQLFF. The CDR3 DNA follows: TGTGCCAGCAGCTTAAGGCAGCAGCTGTTTTTT. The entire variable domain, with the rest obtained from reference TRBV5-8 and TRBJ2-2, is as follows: EAGVTQSPTHLIKTRGQQATLRCSPISGHTSVYWYQQALGLGLQFLLWYDEGEERNRGNFPPRFSGRQFPNYSSELNVNALELEDSALYLCASSLRQQLFFGEGSRLTVL.

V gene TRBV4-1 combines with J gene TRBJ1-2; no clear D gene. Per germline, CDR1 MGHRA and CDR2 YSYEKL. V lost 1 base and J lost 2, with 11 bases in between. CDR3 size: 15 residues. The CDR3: CASSQVSGENYGYTF. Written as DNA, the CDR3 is TGCGCCAGCAGCCAAGTTAGCGGGGAGAACTATGGCTACACCTTC.

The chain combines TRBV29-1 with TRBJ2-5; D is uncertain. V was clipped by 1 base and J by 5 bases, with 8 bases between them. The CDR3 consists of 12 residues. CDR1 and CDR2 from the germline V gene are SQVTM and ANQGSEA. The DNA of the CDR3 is TGCAGCGTTGAAGGAGTCTCGGAGACCCAGTACTTC. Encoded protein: CSVEGVSETQYF.

CDR3 nucleotide sequence: TGTGCCAGCAGTGAGAATACAGGGGGATGGGGAAACACCATATATTTT. This sequence encodes CASSENTGGWGNTIYF. The genes are TRBV6-4 and TRBJ1-3; TRBD1 matches 8 bases. The length of the CDR3 is 16 residues. CDR1 and CDR2 (germline): MRHNA, SNTAGT. With V trimmed by 3 bases and J by 4 bases, 8 bases remained unmatched.

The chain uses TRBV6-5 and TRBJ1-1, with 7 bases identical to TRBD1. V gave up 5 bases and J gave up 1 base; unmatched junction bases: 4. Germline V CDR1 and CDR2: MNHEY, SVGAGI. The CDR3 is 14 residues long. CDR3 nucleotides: TGTGCCAGCAGTGGGACAGCGGGGAACACTGAAGCTTTCTTT. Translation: CASSGTAGNTEAFF.